Below are 19 T cell receptor beta chains sequenced from a single sample in a study of CD8+ T cells in alopecia areata. Extracted RNA was reverse transcribed into cDNA, the sequencing template. Clones were read by immunoSEQ multiplex PCR, and TCRdb kept only the in-frame ones, dropping some. The sample records hundreds of thousands of clones, 66% being singletons. Treatment: oral pan-JAK inhibitor, 5-10 mg twice daily. The starting material was CD4+ T cells sorted from blood, obtained around week 46, from a patient treated with tofacitinib. Receptors were obtained from a human donor with alopecia areata.

This clone was observed a few times. The V and J genes are TRBV6-1 and TRBJ2-6; unclear D gene. This CDR3 has 13 amino acids. Trimming removed 4 bases at V and 4 bases at J, with 5 bases between. CDR1 MNHNS and CDR2 SASEGT come from the germline V gene. The CDR3 DNA reads TGTGCCAGCAGTGTACAGGGGGCCAACGTCCTGACTTTC. Encoded protein: CASSVQGANVLTF.

This clone was seen more than once but under ten times. The V gene is TRBV30, the J gene TRBJ2-3; possibly TRBD1 or TRBD2 for D (5 bases each). The V and J ends lost 5 bases and 0 bases respectively, with 9 bases between them. The CDR3 is 13 residues long. Germline CDR1 GTSNPN, CDR2 SVGIG (reference sequence). The CDR3 loop reads CAWDEGSTDTQYF. The CDR3 DNA sequence: TGTGCCTGGGATGAGGGGAGCACAGATACGCAGTATTTT.

V usage is TRBV20-1 and J usage is TRBJ2-5; D is possibly TRBD1 (6 bases). The CDR3 totals 11 residues. V lost 8 bases and J lost 5, with 12 bases in between. Germline CDR1 DFQATT, CDR2 SNEGSKA (reference sequence). This CDR3 is CSRSQGETQYF. CDR3 in DNA: TGCAGTCGATCGCAGGGGGAGACCCAGTACTTC.

This clone was counted between two and nine times. The chain joins TRBV9 to TRBJ1-5; 10 bases are shared with TRBD1. The CDR3 is made up of 16 amino acids. Germline CDR1 SGDLS, CDR2 YYNGEE. V trimming: 3 bases; J trimming: 0 bases; junction bases outside the gene matches: 3. The DNA of the CDR3 is TGTGCCAGCAGCGCAGGGACAGGGGATAGCAATCAGCCCCAGCATTTT. As protein: CASSAGTGDSNQPQHF.

The CDR3 here is CASSSRDSYNEQFF. DNA of the CDR3: TGTGCCAGCAGCTCCAGGGACAGCTACAATGAGCAGTTCTTC. The J gene is TRBJ2-1, the V gene TRBV11-1, with 7 bases lining up with TRBD1. CDR3 length: 14 amino acids. Trimming removed 4 bases from V and 3 bases from J; junction bases left unmatched: 3. Germline CDR1 and CDR2: SGHAT and FQDESV (reference sequence).

This clone was seen only once. V and J are TRBV25-1 and TRBJ2-1; TRBD1 is a possible D gene (5 bases). The CDR3 is 13 amino acids. V was shortened by 3 bases and J by 4 bases, with 7 bases between the two germline ends. Germline CDR1 is MGHDK and CDR2 is SYGVNS. CDR3 loop: CASSDTGYNEQFF. Here the CDR3 DNA reads TGTGCCAGCAGTGATACAGGTTACAATGAGCAGTTCTTC.

V usage is TRBV5-5 and J usage is TRBJ2-7; 9 nucleotides agree with TRBD1. The CDR3 sequence is 14 residues long. Looked up from germline, CDR1 is SGHKS and CDR2 is YYEKEE (reference sequence). Trimming removed 4 bases from V and 12 bases from J; junction bases left unmatched: 14. The CDR3, as DNA: TGTGCCAGCAGCCCCCTGGCCGGGACAGGGACTCCGTACTTC. Its translation: CASSPLAGTGTPYF.

This chain links TRBV30 with TRBJ2-2, with D possibly matching TRBD1 (6 bases). V was trimmed by 7 bases and J by 0 bases, leaving 12 bases between them. Per the germline V gene, CDR1 is GTSNPN and CDR2 is SVGIG (reference sequence). CDR3 length: 14 residues. CDR3 protein: CASTRQANTGELFF. Written as DNA, the CDR3 is TGTGCCTCCACCCGACAGGCGAACACCGGGGAGCTGTTTTTT.

The rearrangement joins TRBV29-1 to TRBJ2-1, with 11 bases identical to TRBD2. Unmatched junction bases numbered 10, after V lost 6 bases and J lost 0 bases. This CDR3 is built from 17 residues. Germline CDR1 is SQVTM and CDR2 is ANQGSEA. The CDR3 coding sequence is TGCAGCGTCATCTACCCTAGCGGGGGGCTCTCCTACAATGAGCAGTTCTTC. It yields the protein CSVIYPSGGLSYNEQFF.

This rearrangement joins TRBV4-1 to TRBJ2-6, with D perhaps matching TRBD2 (6 bases). Trimming took 4 bases from V and 1 from J, leaving 11 bases between them. This CDR3 is built from 16 residues. Germline V CDR1 and CDR2: MGHRA, YSYEKL. Here the CDR3 DNA reads TGCGCCAGCAGCCGAAGTGGGGGGTCTGGGGCCAACGTCCTGACTTTC. Residues: CASSRSGGSGANVLTF.

The rearrangement links TRBV2 to TRBJ2-1; D gene unclear. From germline, CDR1 is SNHLY and CDR2 FYNNEI. There are 14 residues in the CDR3. Trimming left V 7 bases short and J 1 base short, with 11 bases between. CDR3: CASIPFGSYNEQFF. The CDR3 coding sequence is TGTGCCAGCATCCCATTCGGGTCCTACAATGAGCAGTTCTTC.

This chain connects TRBV30 to TRBJ2-5, with 10 bases lining up with TRBD2. The CDR3 has 12 amino acids. In germline, CDR1 is GTSNPN, CDR2 SVGIG (reference sequence). J gave up 4 bases and V 4 bases, and 0 bases lay outside the gene matches. The CDR3 region is CAWTSGGETQYF. DNA for the CDR3: TGTGCCTGGACTAGCGGGGGAGAGACCCAGTACTTC.

This chain joins TRBV5-1 and TRBJ2-1; D possibly matches TRBD1 or TRBD2 (5 bases each). This CDR3 has 12 residues. The V gene lost 0 bases and the J gene lost 8 bases, with 6 bases spanning the gap. Germline V gene data show CDR1 as SGHRS and CDR2 as YFSETQ. The CDR3 region is CASSLGDDEQFF. CDR3 sequence (DNA): TGCGCCAGCAGCTTGGGGGACGATGAGCAGTTCTTC.

The chain joins TRBV19 to TRBJ2-1, with D uncertain. The ends were cut back, 4 bases at V and 0 bases at J, with 16 bases in the middle. The germline V gene encodes CDR1 LNHDA and CDR2 SQIVND (reference sequence). The CDR3 runs to 17 residues. This CDR3 is CASSTPGRASSYNEQFF. In DNA, the CDR3 is TGTGCCAGTAGTACCCCCGGTCGGGCAAGCTCCTACAATGAGCAGTTCTTC.

The chain uses TRBV13 and TRBJ2-5; 8 nucleotides align to TRBD1. Germline V CDR1 and CDR2: PRHDT, FYEKMQ (reference sequence). V lost 0 bases, J lost 5 bases, and 8 bases stayed unmatched. CDR3 length equals 16 residues. CDR3 coding DNA: TGTGCCAGCAGCTTAGGCCGGGGGCAGGGGGCGGAGACCCAGTACTTC. Protein: CASSLGRGQGAETQYF.

The CDR3 region has the DNA TGCGCCAGCAGCAGGATATACGGAGAGACCCAGTACTTC. It yields the protein CASSRIYGETQYF. This chain uses TRBV5-1 with TRBJ2-5; D ambiguous. CDR3 length equals 13 residues. V gave up 4 bases and J gave up 4 bases, with 11 bases separating them. CDR1 is SGHRS and CDR2 is YFSETQ in the germline V gene.

The chain joins TRBV4-2 to TRBJ2-5; possibly TRBD1 or TRBD2 for D (5 bases each). The germline V gene has CDR1 LGHNA and CDR2 YNFKEQ. V was trimmed by 1 base and J by 4 bases, leaving 13 bases between them. The CDR3 totals 15 residues. The CDR3 nucleotides are TGTGCCAGCAGCCAAGTGTGGGGGTCGGCAGAGACCCAGTACTTC. Amino acids: CASSQVWGSAETQYF.

V and J are TRBV11-2 and TRBJ1-2; no definite D call. The CDR3 consists of 14 residues. Germline V gene lookup returns CDR1 SGHAT and CDR2 FQNNGV. V dropped 5 bases and J dropped 0 bases, with 10 bases sitting between them. The CDR3 sequence: CASSPIGTNYGYTF. CDR3 sequence (DNA): TGTGCCAGCAGCCCGATCGGAACTAACTATGGCTACACCTTC. Drawing the rest from reference TRBV11-2 and TRBJ1-2, the complete variable domain is EAGVAQSPRYKIIEKRQSVAFWCNPISGHATLYWYQQILGQGPKLLIQFQNNGVVDDSQLPKDRFSAERLKGVDSTLKIQPAKLEDSAVYLCASSPIGTNYGYTFGSGTRLTVV.

CDR3 loop: CASSIAVASTDTQYF. The CDR3 bases are TGTGCCAGTAGTATTGCAGTCGCTAGCACAGATACGCAGTATTTT. The gene calls are TRBV19 and TRBJ2-3; D call uncertain. Germline V lookup: CDR1 LNHDA, CDR2 SQIVND (reference sequence). V was pared by 3 bases and J by 0 bases, with 10 bases between. This CDR3 comprises 15 residues.